The rows below give T cell receptor beta chains drawn from one sample of a study of cytomegalovirus exposure and HLA in healthy donors. Here immunoSEQ multiplex PCR was the method, and the copy in TCRdb shows in-frame clones only, minus some. Among about 220,000 clones listed, about 80% were seen once. Sample: PBMCs. The origin of the receptors is a woman aged 35 to 49 in good health and CMV-seropositive. CDR3s include the opening cysteine and the closing phenylalanine or tryptophan. The D gene is left open where the match is weak. Clone size is not always given. Where it is, it says once, few, many or a class for expanded clones.

CASSYRGHGYTF,TGTGCCAGCAGTTACAGGGGTCATGGCTACACCTTC,.,TRBJ1-2,TRBV6-5,.
CASSSAAGGGYTF,TGTGCCAGCAGTTCGGCCGCCGGGGGGGGCTACACCTTC,.,TRBJ1-2,TRBV28,.
CASSPNQGANTGELFF,TGTGCCAGCTCACCAAATCAGGGGGCGAACACCGGGGAGCTGTTTTTT,TRBD1,TRBJ2-2,TRBV18,few
CASSRDRADGELFF,TGTGCCAGCAGCCGGGACAGGGCGGACGGGGAGCTGTTTTTT,TRBD1,TRBJ2-2,TRBV5-4,once
CASSYGADNEKLFF,TGTGCCAGCAGTTACGGGGCAGATAATGAAAAACTGTTTTTT,.,TRBJ1-4,TRBV6-6,.
CASSLAGDSYEQYF,TGTGCCAGCAGCTTAGCGGGAGACTCCTACGAGCAGTACTTC,.,TRBJ2-7,TRBV11-3,.
CASSTTGTGGYSPLHF,TGTGCCAGCAGTACAACCGGGACAGGGGGCTATTCACCCCTCCACTTT,TRBD1,TRBJ1-6,TRBV28,.
CASSTSDRGGLETQYF,TGTGCCAGCAGCACTAGCGATAGGGGGGGGCTTGAGACCCAGTACTTC,.,TRBJ2-5,TRBV7-8,.
CASSQGPGQGAGGEAFF,TGCGCCAGCAGCCAGGGTCCGGGACAGGGGGCAGGTGGTGAAGCTTTCTTT,TRBD1,TRBJ1-1,TRBV4-3,few
CAWTTGGDTEAFF,TGTGCCTGGACGACAGGGGGGGACACTGAAGCTTTCTTT,TRBD1,TRBJ1-1,TRBV30,.
CAISEPTSGGRRDTQYF,TGTGCCATCAGTGAACCGACTAGCGGGGGAAGGAGAGATACGCAGTATTTT,TRBD2,TRBJ2-3,TRBV10-3,.